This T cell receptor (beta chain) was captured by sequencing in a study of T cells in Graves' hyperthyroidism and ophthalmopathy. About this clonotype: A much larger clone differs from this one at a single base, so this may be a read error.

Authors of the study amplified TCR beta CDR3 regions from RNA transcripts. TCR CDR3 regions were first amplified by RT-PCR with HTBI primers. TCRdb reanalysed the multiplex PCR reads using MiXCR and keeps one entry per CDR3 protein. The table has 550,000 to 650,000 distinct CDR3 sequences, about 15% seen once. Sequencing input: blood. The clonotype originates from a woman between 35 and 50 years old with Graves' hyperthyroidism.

Here the CDR3 DNA reads TGTGCCAGCAGCTTAGCGCTAGGACAGAGGGGAGCTTTCTTT. It translates to CASSLALGQRGAFF. The J gene is TRBJ1-1, the V gene TRBV7-2; the D gene is possibly TRBD1 (6 bases). The V end lost 0 bases, the J end lost 10 bases, and 15 bases lay between the germline ends. The germline gives CDR1 SGHTA, CDR2 FQGNSA. This CDR3 has 14 residues.